The sample holds a few counts of the clone carrying this TCR beta chain. This sample is part of a study of control samples from healthy donors and cancer patients. Measured with immunoSEQ multiplex PCR; TCRdb has only the in-frame clones, and not every one. The sample holds around 79,000 clones, 90% to 95% seen once. Sample: PBMCs. The clonotype comes from a woman between 35 and 50 years old with lung cancer.

As DNA, the CDR3 is TGTGCCAGTACACAGGGCCCTGGGGGCTACACCTTC. This encodes CASTQGPGGYTF. This chain connects TRBV6-5 to TRBJ1-2; perhaps TRBD1 as D (6 bases). This CDR3 has 12 residues. V was cut by 9 bases and J by 8 bases, with 16 bases left in between. Per the germline V gene, CDR1 is MNHEY and CDR2 is SVGAGI.